Included here is one T cell receptor beta chain sequence, with context. Its antigen is not yet known. Base qualities are not provided; no much larger clone lies one nucleotide away. TCRbeta CDR3 regions were amplified from genomic DNA by means of the immunoSEQ Assay, a bias-controlled multiplex PCR. Regarding the original processing steps: The number of nucleated cells in each sample was estimated by amplification of reference gene primers within the assay. To quantify the absolute abundance of each unique TCRbeta CDR3 rearrangement, sequence reads were collapsed and filtered. For each sample, productive Simpson clonality was calculated as the square root of Simpson's diversity index across productive rearrangements. The immuneACCESS repertoire file appears here via TCRdb, limited to in-frame rearrangements. These files lack a portion of the clones; in checked studies, under half of the deficit traces to unresolved V genes, and the cause of the others is not known. V and J calls and clone size are as listed in that table; D and trimming were resolved from the DNA. This sample lists under 300,000 clones; roughly 82% were detected once. Roughly 4.9% of the sample comes from the top ten.

The data belong to a study of blood T cell repertoires in COVID-19 (dated by TCRdb to 2018 to 2021). Concerning the study at large: The collaborator samples originated in the United States, Italy and Spain and spanned the acute and convalescent phases of COVID-19. The material from the prospective study consisted of cDNA or gDNA derived from T cells, B-cell-depleted T cells, or PBMCs. The dataset comprised deeply sampled blood TCRbeta repertoires from subjects exposed to, actively infected with, or recovered from COVID-19. A freely available public database, intended as a resource for researchers studying the immune response to SARS-CoV-2, is where the repertoires were released. The samples were drawn from the first 160 participants of the ongoing ImmuneRACE study and from more than 1,000 subjects provided by 6 global collaborators. Nearly every sample came with metadata listing a de-identified subject ID, COVID-19 status, age in years and sex. Where available, HLA class I and class II types were taken from metadata supplied by the sample provider and were not determined by assay-based typing. Here is what the overall study found, with its caveats: The quantity of clinical and demographic metadata differed by source and by participant and was supplied without curation.

V loses 4 bases of germline sequence and J loses 0 bases, and the interval between the two ends is 4 bases. The germline V gene encodes CDR1 SGHDN and CDR2 FVKESK. The CDR3 goes from the cysteine to the phenylalanine over 13 residues. Only the CDR3 part of the read is kept: 39 bases, read in frame from the first base. The collaborating institutions used their own protocols to collect whole blood in K2EDTA tubes. For TCRbeta analysis, collaborators shipped samples as frozen whole blood, isolated PBMCs, or DNA extracted from either of those sample types. The source material was peripheral blood. The sequence is built from TRBV14 and TRBJ1-3; the D gene is not confidently resolved. The receptor was isolated from an elderly woman with active or convalescent COVID-19. The DNA sequence is TGTGCCAGCAGCCGCTACTCTGGAAACACCATATATTTT. Its translation is CASSRYSGNTIYF. Outside the CDR3, residues come from the reference TRBV14 and TRBJ1-3 proteins, so the full variable domain is: EAGVTQFPSHSVIEKGQTVTLRCDPISGHDNLYWYRRVMGKEIKFLLHFVKESKQDESGMPNNRFLAERTGGTYSTLKVQPAELEDSGVYFCASSRYSGNTIYFGEGSWLTVV.